This TCR beta chain was recovered during a study of T-cell memory formation after mild COVID-19. Findings and caveats of the study: The study detected some responding clones in pre-infection memory, suggesting cross-reactive memory joined. CD4+ contracting clones were found mainly in CM and EM, and CD8+ ones in EMRA.

V lost 8 bases to trimming and J lost 5 bases; unmatched junction nucleotides: 10. Germline V gene data show CDR1 as SNHLY and CDR2 as FYNNEI. This CDR3 is 15 amino acids long. Concerning this clonotype itself: Its specificity is unknown.

TCR alpha and TCR beta cDNA libraries with sample barcodes and UMIs came from 5'RACE using constant-segment primers. TCRdb ran MiXCR on the 5' RACE reads and lists one entry per CDR3 protein. The data show around 440,000 distinct CDR3 sequences, roughly 18% seen once. The source is an adult woman who had mild COVID-19 (a few samples of this study predate the infection). Cell type and time point are not known. The chain recombines TRBV2 with TRBJ2-1, with TRBD1 matching 9 bases. Sample: PBMCs or a T cell subset sorted from them (not recorded which). The CDR3 region has the DNA TGTGCCAGCGCCAGACAGGGGGGATGGAACAATGAGCAGTTCTTC. Amino acids: CASARQGGWNNEQFF.